These T cell receptor beta chains were read from a single sample in a study of OX40 agonist ivuxolimab in advanced cancers. This table comes from immunoSEQ multiplex PCR, and its TCRdb copy is limited to in-frame clones, with some not included. The sample comprises about 73,000 clones, roughly 90% of which are singletons, and about 9.1% rests with the top ten. The sequencing used CD4+ or CD8+ T cells sorted from blood, collected in a trial of the OX40 agonist ivuxolimab. The receptors derive from an adult with an advanced solid tumor such as melanoma, head and neck, liver or kidney cancer. The CDR3 runs from the conserved cysteine through the conserved F or W. The D gene is left open where the match is weak.

D gene: TRBD1; V gene: TRBV6-1; J gene: TRBJ2-7; CDR3 protein: CASSFTGGEQYF
D gene: .; V gene: TRBV7-9; J gene: TRBJ1-2; CDR3 protein: CASSLYLNTVDGYTF
D gene: .; V gene: TRBV5-6; J gene: TRBJ2-7; CDR3 protein: CASSLAGIIYEQYF
D gene: .; V gene: TRBV5-1; J gene: TRBJ1-1; CDR3 protein: CASSLALAGNTEAFF
D gene: .; V gene: TRBV7-8; J gene: TRBJ2-5; CDR3 protein: CASSPIQETQYF
D gene: .; V gene: TRBV7-9; J gene: TRBJ1-2; CDR3 protein: CASSLENNYGYTF
D gene: .; V gene: TRBV15; J gene: TRBJ2-1; CDR3 protein: CATSPGQSYNEQFF
D gene: .; V gene: TRBV11-2; J gene: TRBJ2-1; CDR3 protein: CASSLARAVNNEQFF
D gene: .; V gene: TRBV7-6; J gene: TRBJ2-1; CDR3 protein: CASSYGGVNEQFF
D gene: TRBD2; V gene: TRBV9; J gene: TRBJ2-7; CDR3 protein: CASSAGTSAHEQYF
D gene: .; V gene: TRBV4-1; J gene: TRBJ1-1; CDR3 protein: CASSQKGLNTEAFF
D gene: TRBD1; V gene: TRBV7-3; J gene: TRBJ1-1; CDR3 protein: CASSPTGTVTEAFF
D gene: .; V gene: TRBV9; J gene: TRBJ2-1; CDR3 protein: CASSVALGGPGRNEQFF
D gene: .; V gene: TRBV27; J gene: TRBJ1-6; CDR3 protein: CASSLVRGGRSPLHF
D gene: .; V gene: TRBV5-1; J gene: TRBJ1-1; CDR3 protein: CASSLRTMNTEAFF
D gene: .; V gene: TRBV6-1; J gene: TRBJ2-5; CDR3 protein: CASSEAAALETQYF
D gene: .; V gene: TRBV6-1; J gene: TRBJ2-1; CDR3 protein: CASSDWAGEQFF
D gene: .; V gene: TRBV15; J gene: TRBJ1-5; CDR3 protein: CATSREPGIGHQPQHF
D gene: TRBD1; V gene: TRBV5-6; J gene: TRBJ1-1; CDR3 protein: CASSLGDSSVEAFF
D gene: .; V gene: TRBV9; J gene: TRBJ2-5; CDR3 protein: CASSPEVGGAQETQYF
D gene: .; V gene: TRBV10-3; J gene: TRBJ1-1; CDR3 protein: CATMNTEAFF
D gene: .; V gene: TRBV4-1; J gene: TRBJ1-1; CDR3 protein: CASSENLNTEAFF
D gene: TRBD2; V gene: TRBV6-5; J gene: TRBJ2-5; CDR3 protein: CASIGGLAGGWTQYF
D gene: .; V gene: TRBV6-6; J gene: TRBJ2-7; CDR3 protein: CASSLGPVRYEQYF
D gene: .; V gene: TRBV27; J gene: TRBJ1-4; CDR3 protein: CASRKTTRGPNEKLFF
D gene: TRBD2; V gene: TRBV10-3; J gene: TRBJ2-1; CDR3 protein: CAISELAGGLLSSYNEQFF
D gene: .; V gene: TRBV27; J gene: TRBJ2-7; CDR3 protein: CASSWAGLGSYEQYF